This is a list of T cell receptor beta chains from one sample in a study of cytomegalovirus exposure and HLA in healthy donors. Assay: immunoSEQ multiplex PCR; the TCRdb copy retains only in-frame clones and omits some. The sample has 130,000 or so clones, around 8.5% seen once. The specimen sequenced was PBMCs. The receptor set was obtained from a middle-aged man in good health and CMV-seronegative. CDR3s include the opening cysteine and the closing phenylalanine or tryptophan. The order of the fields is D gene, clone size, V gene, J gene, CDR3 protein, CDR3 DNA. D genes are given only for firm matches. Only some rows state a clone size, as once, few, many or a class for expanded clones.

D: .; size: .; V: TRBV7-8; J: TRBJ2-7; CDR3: CARSFIGSYEQYF; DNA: TGTGCCAGAAGCTTTATCGGTTCCTACGAGCAGTACTTC
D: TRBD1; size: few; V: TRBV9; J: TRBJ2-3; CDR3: CASSVGSRGQGSRDTQYF; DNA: TGTGCCAGCAGCGTAGGGAGTAGGGGACAGGGTAGCAGAGATACGCAGTATTTT
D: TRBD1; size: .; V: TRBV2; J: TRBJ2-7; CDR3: CASGQGINEQYF; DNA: TGTGCCAGCGGACAGGGGATAAACGAGCAGTACTTC
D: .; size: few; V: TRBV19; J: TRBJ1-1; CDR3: CASFTGNTEAFF; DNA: TGTGCCAGTTTTACAGGGAACACTGAAGCTTTCTTT
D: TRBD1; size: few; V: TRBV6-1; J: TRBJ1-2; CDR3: CASSGNRGFVDGYTF; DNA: TGTGCCAGCAGTGGTAACAGGGGATTTGTGGATGGCTACACCTTC
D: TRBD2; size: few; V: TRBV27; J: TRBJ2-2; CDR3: CASSRFFTSGVSGGELFF; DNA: TGTGCCAGCAGCCGATTTTTTACTAGCGGGGTTTCAGGCGGGGAGCTGTTTTTT
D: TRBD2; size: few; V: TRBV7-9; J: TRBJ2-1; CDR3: CASSYGTSDNEQFF; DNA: TGTGCCAGCAGCTACGGGACTAGCGACAATGAGCAGTTCTTC
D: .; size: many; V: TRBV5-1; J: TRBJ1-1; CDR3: CASARREGGNTEAFF; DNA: TGCGCCAGCGCCCGCCGGGAGGGGGGGAACACTGAAGCTTTCTTT
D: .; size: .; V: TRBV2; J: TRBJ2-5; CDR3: CASSGSGYEETQYF; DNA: TGTGCCAGCAGTGGGTCAGGGTATGAGGAGACCCAGTACTTC
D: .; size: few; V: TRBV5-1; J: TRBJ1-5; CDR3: CASSLGGGSNQPQHF; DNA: TGCGCCAGCAGCTTGGGGGGGGGTAGCAATCAGCCCCAGCATTTT